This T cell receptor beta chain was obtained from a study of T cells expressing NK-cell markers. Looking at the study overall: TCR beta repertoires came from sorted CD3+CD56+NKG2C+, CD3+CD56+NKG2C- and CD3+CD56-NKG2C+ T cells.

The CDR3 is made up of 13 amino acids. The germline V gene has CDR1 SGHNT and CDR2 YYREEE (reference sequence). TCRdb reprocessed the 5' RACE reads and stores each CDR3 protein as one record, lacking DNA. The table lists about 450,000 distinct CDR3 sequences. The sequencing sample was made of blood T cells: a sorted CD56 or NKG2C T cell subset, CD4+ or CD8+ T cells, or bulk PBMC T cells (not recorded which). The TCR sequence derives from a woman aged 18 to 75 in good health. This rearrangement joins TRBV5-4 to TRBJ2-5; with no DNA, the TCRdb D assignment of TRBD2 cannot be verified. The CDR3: CASSSDRRETQYF.